This entry describes one TCR beta chain. Antigen: not known. This record belongs to a study of cytomegalovirus exposure and HLA in healthy donors. The overall study: Assignment to the Caucasian-associated ancestry cluster applied to 75% to 85% of the approximately 360 genotyped donors.

With 60 Vbeta and 13 Jbeta primers, the PCR was carried out. The repertoire was sequenced with immunoSEQ multiplex PCR; TCRdb's copy has only in-frame clones and lacks some. The sample lists around 97,000 clones, under 80% occurring once. CDR3 size: 19 residues. Germline V gene lookup returns CDR1 LGHNA and CDR2 YNFKEQ. V was clipped by 4 bases and J by 4 bases; unmatched bases: 12. Whole-study results and caveats: Later, an analysis showed that TCR beta chains associated with HLA were more clonally expanded than others that were equally common. The study recorded about 160 TCR beta chains that were cytomegalovirus-associated. The authors later linked a missense DCLRE1C variant to TCR beta V- and J-gene trimming.

The sequenced material came from PBMCs. The chain links TRBV4-2 to TRBJ2-3, with 15 bases fitting TRBD2. The receptor's source is a woman between 18 and 30 years old in good health and CMV-seropositive. CDR3 residues: CASSPRRTSGRASPDTQYF. The CDR3 DNA is TGTGCCAGCAGCCCCCGCCGGACTAGCGGGAGGGCCTCCCCAGATACGCAGTATTTT.